What follows is one TCR beta chain and its context. Its antigen specificity is not known. Base qualities are missing; no much larger clone stands one base away. This entry comes from a study of T cell repertoires in cytomegalovirus infection (dated by TCRdb to between 2018 and 2020). Concerning the study at large: Peptide stimulations targeted recently identified HLA-C-restricted CMV epitopes, whose presentation resists viral immunomodulation, together with well-studied HLA-B-restricted epitopes. Donor HLA type was relevant to the analysis, as public TCR beta signatures indicated carriage of CMV infection together with the matching HLA type. Beyond this particular receptor, the publication reports: The ex vivo response was dominated by HLA-C-restricted CMV-specific TCR beta clonotypes, and the single most frequent clonotype in two of eight donors was supplied by these HLA-C-restricted clonotypes. In both this cohort and an independent roughly 350-donor cohort, the cumulative frequency of public TCR beta family members distinguished carriers of CMV infection plus the relevant HLA type.

The sample's treatment or condition label, in plain terms: in vitro stimulation with specific CMV peptide epitopes to enrich CMV-specific T cells. TCRdb records Illumina HiSeq 1500 as the sequencer. In TCRdb, the public reads were trimmed at Q25 with fastp and aligned with MiXCR, with productive beta chains retained. Every CDR3 protein is listed once, alongside the most common genes and DNA of its rows. This sample is represented by hundreds of thousands of distinct CDR3 sequences; approximately 40% of them were singletons. The ten largest clones capture around 44% of the sample. The CDR1 and CDR2 encoded by the germline V gene are MNHEY and SVGAGI. Compared with germline, V lacks 4 bases and J lacks 4 bases; bases without a gene match: 5. The CDR3 holds 14 amino acids from the cysteine to the phenylalanine. Just CDR3 DNA is preserved here, 42 bases in frame from base 1.

The chain couples TRBV6-5 to TRBJ1-2, with 8 bases matching TRBD1. The clonotype comes from a human donor in good health (CMV status not recorded). Some clones in this sample may be carry-over from other donors' samples. The input for sequencing was cultured PBMCs, taken from culture after CMV antigen stimulation. DNA sequence: TGTGCCAGCAGTTCTCAGGGGGCGCGCTATGGCTACACCTTC. Its translation is CASSSQGARYGYTF.